This is a list of T cell receptor beta chains from one sample in a study of human T cells and chemical hapten exposure. TCRdb re-called the RACE reads with MiXCR, one entry per CDR3 protein. The data contain under 450,000 distinct CDR3 sequences, roughly 6% of them singletons. The material sequenced was whole blood, taken in connection with sensitization to the hapten diphenylcyclopropenone (DPC). The receptors were gathered from a woman aged 18-35 years with alopecia areata. Some clones in this sample may be carry-over from other donors' samples. CDR3s include the opening cysteine and the closing phenylalanine or tryptophan. Each record gives: D gene, J gene, V gene, CDR3 protein. D genes are given only for firm matches.

. TRBJ1-6 TRBV2 CASSERNNSPLHF
. TRBJ1-5 TRBV7-9 CASSPGGGDQPQHF
. TRBJ1-5 TRBV27 CASTDSAGNQPQHF
. TRBJ2-4 TRBV4-1 CASSHPLATPNIQYF
. TRBJ2-3 TRBV7-9 CASSRPTIREQYF
TRBD2 TRBJ2-5 TRBV7-2 CASSSTSGGRKTQYF
. TRBJ2-7 TRBV28 CASSYSSVYEQYF
TRBD1 TRBJ1-4 TRBV10-3 CAISDRGDEKLFF
. TRBJ1-4 TRBV4-1 CASSQDFRGLTGTNEKLFF
TRBD2 TRBJ2-3 TRBV10-3 CAISEMKGGSGATDTQYF
TRBD2 TRBJ2-1 TRBV6-1 CASRRAAGGVSSYNEQFF
TRBD1 TRBJ1-5 TRBV6-2/TRBV6-3 CASSQTGGINQPQHF
. TRBJ1-3 TRBV9 CASSVGDSGNTIYF
TRBD1 TRBJ2-3 TRBV28 CATRDSKTADTQYF
. TRBJ1-2 TRBV7-9 CASSLLETTLYGYTF
TRBD2 TRBJ2-1 TRBV2 CAIIPAGGPPNEQFF
TRBD1 TRBJ2-6 TRBV12-3/TRBV12-4 CASNPPRDRGSSGANVLTF
. TRBJ1-4 TRBV4-3 CASSQAGKANEKLFF
. TRBJ1-4 TRBV2 CASSVGQGGYEKLFF
. TRBJ2-3 TRBV4-1 CASSQEGGGVTDTQYF
. TRBJ2-3 TRBV7-2 CASSLVPRTDTQYF
. TRBJ2-1 TRBV20-1 CSAPGIAGPRGEQFF
. TRBJ2-7 TRBV10-3 CAISPTGVSYEQYF
TRBD2 TRBJ2-7 TRBV7-6 CASSPSTSGGPYEQYF
TRBD1 TRBJ1-1 TRBV6-5 CASSQRTGRVEAFF
. TRBJ1-1 TRBV6-1 CASGDLVGTEAFF
TRBD1 TRBJ2-1 TRBV18 CASSPGTGGASYNEQFF
. TRBJ1-4 TRBV7-8 CASSLGGRREKLFF
TRBD2 TRBJ2-4 TRBV7-2 CASSLGGGDDIQYF
. TRBJ2-3 TRBV29-1 CSVEGDGTDTQYF
. TRBJ1-3 TRBV20-1 CSARDNTQEDF
. TRBJ2-3 TRBV5-5 CASSLALAMTDTQYF
. TRBJ2-3 TRBV11-2 CASSYWTDLPTDTQYF
TRBD2 TRBJ2-3 TRBV7-8 CASSLPVAGRDTQYF
TRBD1 TRBJ1-1 TRBV7-2 CASSKAGGGNTEAFF
. TRBJ2-3 TRBV5-1 CASSSSSSADTQYF
. TRBJ2-2 TRBV7-2 CASSLLGGLTGELFF
. TRBJ1-2 TRBV5-1 CASSLESQNYGYTF
. TRBJ1-4 TRBV7-2 CASSYNPRGATNEKLFF
. TRBJ2-7 TRBV27 CASSLDWGGRYYEQYF
. TRBJ2-1 TRBV7-2 CASSLSPSWAGTYNEQFF